This T cell receptor beta chain was captured in a study of post-analysis software for immune sequencing data. Study-wide results and limits: Among about 5 TRBV segments more frequent in patients than controls were TRBV5-6, TRBV5-1 and TRBV20-1.

This clonotype has a count of ten or more. The antigen is not known. This CDR3 comprises 11 residues. CDR1 is MNHNS, CDR2 SASEGT, per germline. Trimming at V came to 5 bases and at J to 8 bases, leaving 1 base not matched to a gene. Incorporated into the TCR beta cDNA libraries were unique molecular identifiers, which served to reduce PCR and sequencing biases. The T cell input of about 0.9 to 10 million gave about half a million cDNA molecules. TCRdb redid the calling of the PCR reads with MiXCR, one entry per CDR3 protein. The sample consists of roughly 200,000 distinct CDR3 sequences, 29% of them appearing once.

The chain uses TRBV6-1 and TRBJ2-3; TRBD1 matches 7 bases. This receptor was obtained from a girl aged 2 to 17 with multiple sclerosis. Material: blood. The CDR3 DNA reads TGTGCCAGCAGTACAGGGGTTACGCAGTATTTT. Amino acids: CASSTGVTQYF.